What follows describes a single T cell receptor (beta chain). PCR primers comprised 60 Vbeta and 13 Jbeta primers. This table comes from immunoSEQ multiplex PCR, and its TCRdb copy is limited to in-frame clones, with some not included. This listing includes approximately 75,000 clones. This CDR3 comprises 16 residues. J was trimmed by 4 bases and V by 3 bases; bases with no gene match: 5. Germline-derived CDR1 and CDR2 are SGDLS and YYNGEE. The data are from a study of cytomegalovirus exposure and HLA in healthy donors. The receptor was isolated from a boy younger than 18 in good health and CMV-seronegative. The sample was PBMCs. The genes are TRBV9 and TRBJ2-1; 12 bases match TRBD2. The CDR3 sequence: CASSDSGTSGYNEQFF. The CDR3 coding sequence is TGTGCCAGCAGCGATTCCGGGACTAGCGGGTACAATGAGCAGTTCTTC.